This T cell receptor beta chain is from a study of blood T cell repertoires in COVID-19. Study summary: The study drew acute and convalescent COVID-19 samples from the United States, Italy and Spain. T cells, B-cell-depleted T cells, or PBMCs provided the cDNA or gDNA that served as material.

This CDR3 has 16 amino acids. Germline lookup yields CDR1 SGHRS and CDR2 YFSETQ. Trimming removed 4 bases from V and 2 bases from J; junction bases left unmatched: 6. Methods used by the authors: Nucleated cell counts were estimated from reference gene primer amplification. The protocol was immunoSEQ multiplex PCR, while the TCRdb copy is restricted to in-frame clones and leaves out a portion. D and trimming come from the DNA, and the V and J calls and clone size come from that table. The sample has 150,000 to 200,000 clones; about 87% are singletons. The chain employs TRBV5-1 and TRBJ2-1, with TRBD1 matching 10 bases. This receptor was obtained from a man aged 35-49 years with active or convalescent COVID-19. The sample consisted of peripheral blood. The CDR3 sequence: CASSNTGTGAYNEQFF. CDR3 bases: TGCGCCAGCAGCAACACCGGGACAGGGGCCTACAATGAGCAGTTCTTC.